One and the same sample provided the 8 T cell receptor beta chains below, sequenced in a study of tumor-infiltrating lymphocytes in localized non-small cell lung cancer. Data came from immunoSEQ multiplex PCR; TCRdb stores just in-frame clones and leaves some out. The table lists 10,000 to 15,000 clones, 65% to 85% of them singletons. The source material was lung tumor tissue. Source of these receptors: a human donor with non-small cell lung cancer.

This clone showed up just once. The chain recombines TRBV11-3 with TRBJ2-3; 8 nucleotides match TRBD1. Germline values: CDR1 SGHNT, CDR2 YENEEA. With 3 bases clipped from V and 0 bases from J, the junction kept 5 bases outside the gene matches. The CDR3 has 16 residues. The CDR3 nucleotides read TGTGCCAGCAGCTTCAGGACAGGGACTAGCACAGATACGCAGTATTTT. Amino acid sequence: CASSFRTGTSTDTQYF.

The V call is TRBV14, the J call TRBJ1-2, with D unclear. The ends were cut back, 1 base at V and 4 bases at J, with 10 bases in the middle. This CDR3 region has 14 residues. The germline V gene has CDR1 SGHDN and CDR2 FVKESK. CDR3 bases: TGTGCCAGCAGCCAAGTGACTACAGCCTATGGCTACACCTTC. This gives the protein CASSQVTTAYGYTF.

The rearrangement joins TRBV6-5 to TRBJ1-1; TRBD1 aligns across 7 bases. The germline gives CDR1 MNHEY, CDR2 SVGAGI. The V gene end was trimmed by 10 bases and the J gene end by 3 bases; junction bases not matched to a gene: 8. CDR3 length equals 13 residues. CDR3: CATQGEAHTEAFF. The CDR3 nucleotides read TGTGCCACGCAGGGGGAGGCGCACACTGAAGCTTTCTTT.

The chain is built from TRBV10-2 and TRBJ1-5; D is perhaps TRBD1 (5 bases). V was clipped by 6 bases and J by 2 bases, with 5 bases between them. CDR3 length: 12 residues. Germline assignment: CDR1 WSHSY and CDR2 SAAADI. The CDR3 bases are TGCGCCAGCAGACAGGGCAATCAGCCCCAGCATTTT. Protein sequence: CASRQGNQPQHF.

The V gene is TRBV5-6, the J gene TRBJ1-1; 9 bases are shared with TRBD1. This CDR3 is 16 amino acids long. Germline loops: CDR1 SGHDT, CDR2 YYEEEE. V gave up 2 bases and J gave up 4 bases; unmatched junction bases: 9. CDR3 coding DNA: TGTGCCAGCAGCTTCGGGACAGGGTTTAGGGGCACTGAAGCTTTCTTT. This translates into CASSFGTGFRGTEAFF.

This clone was observed a few times. The chain links TRBV5-1 to TRBJ2-1; tentative D call: TRBD1 (6 bases). Germline V gene data show CDR1 as SGHRS and CDR2 as YFSETQ. The length of the CDR3 is 13 residues. Trimming removed 5 bases at V and 3 bases at J, with 9 bases between. The CDR3 sequence: CASSSTGYNEQFF. CDR3 in DNA: TGCGCCAGCAGTTCGACAGGCTACAATGAGCAGTTCTTC.

V and J are TRBV13 and TRBJ2-2; 10 bases are shared with TRBD1. Germline loops: CDR1 PRHDT, CDR2 FYEKMQ (reference sequence). V gave up 2 bases and J gave up 2 bases; unmatched junction bases: 11. The CDR3 covers 19 residues. The CDR3 DNA reads TGTGCCAGCAGCTTATTTACCGGGACAGGGGCTGCTAACACCGGGGAGCTGTTTTTT. Its protein is CASSLFTGTGAANTGELFF.

This clone came up a few times. The genes are TRBV7-8 and TRBJ1-6; 10 bases fit TRBD1. V was pared by 5 bases and J by 5 bases, with 3 bases of the junction left unmatched. This CDR3 spans 15 amino acids. Looked up from germline, CDR1 is SGHVS and CDR2 is FQNEAQ. In DNA, the CDR3 is TGTGCCAGCAGCGGAGGGACAGGGGATAATTCACCCCTCCACTTT. This sequence encodes CASSGGTGDNSPLHF.